The clone carrying this T cell receptor beta chain has just a few counts. Its specificity is not known. The data belong to a study of T cells after yellow fever vaccination. Broader study findings: Only a small proportion of the clonotypes turned up in both the CD4 and the CD8 compartments, likely arising from convergent recombination.

The V gene's germline CDR1 is LNHNV and CDR2 YYDKDF (reference sequence). V dropped 2 bases and J dropped 0 bases, with 7 bases sitting between them. The CDR3 is 15 residues long. TCR cDNA, made by 5'RACE template switching, carried an added universal primer site and UMIs. TCRdb analysed the 5' RACE reads with MiXCR anew, one entry per CDR3 protein. The table records under 600,000 distinct CDR3 sequences, 13% of them present only once. The receptor comes from a man under 40 who received the YFV17D yellow fever vaccine. V and J are TRBV15 and TRBJ1-4; D unclear. Specimen: PBMCs, collected on the day of the yellow fever booster vaccination. CDR3 sequence (DNA): TGTGCCACCAGCAGATCCGGCGCAACTAATGAAAAACTGTTTTTT. This gives the protein CATSRSGATNEKLFF.